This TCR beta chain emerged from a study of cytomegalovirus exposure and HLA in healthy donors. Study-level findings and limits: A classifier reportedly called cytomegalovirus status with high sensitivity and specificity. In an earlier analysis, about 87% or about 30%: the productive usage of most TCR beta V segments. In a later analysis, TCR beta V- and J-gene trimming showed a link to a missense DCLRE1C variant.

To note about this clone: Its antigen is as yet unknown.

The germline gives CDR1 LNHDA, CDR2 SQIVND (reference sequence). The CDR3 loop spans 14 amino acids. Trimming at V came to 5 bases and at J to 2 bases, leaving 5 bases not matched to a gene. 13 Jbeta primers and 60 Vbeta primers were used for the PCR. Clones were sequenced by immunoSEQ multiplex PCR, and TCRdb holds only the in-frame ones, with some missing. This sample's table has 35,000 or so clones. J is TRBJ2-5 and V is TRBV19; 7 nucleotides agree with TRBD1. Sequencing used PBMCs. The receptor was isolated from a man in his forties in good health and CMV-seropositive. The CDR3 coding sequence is TGTGCCAGTAGTGTAAGGGACAGACAAGAGACCCAGTACTTC. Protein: CASSVRDRQETQYF.